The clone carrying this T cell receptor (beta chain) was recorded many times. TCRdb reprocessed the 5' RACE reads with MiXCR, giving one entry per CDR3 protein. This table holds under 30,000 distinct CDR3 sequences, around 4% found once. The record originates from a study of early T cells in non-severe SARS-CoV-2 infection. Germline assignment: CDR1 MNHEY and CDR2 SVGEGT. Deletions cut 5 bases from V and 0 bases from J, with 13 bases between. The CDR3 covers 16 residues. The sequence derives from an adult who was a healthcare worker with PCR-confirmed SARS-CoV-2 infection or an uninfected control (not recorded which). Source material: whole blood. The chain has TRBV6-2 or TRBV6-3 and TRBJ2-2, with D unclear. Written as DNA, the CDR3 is TGTGCCAGCAGTCCTTACCCCGCTTCGAACACCGGGGAGCTGTTTTTT. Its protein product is CASSPYPASNTGELFF.